The rows below give T cell receptor beta chains drawn from one sample of a study of shared clonotypes between healthy human individuals. Only in-frame clones appear in the TCRdb table, and some are missing; sequencing was by immunoSEQ multiplex PCR. The repertoire holds over a million clones, 70% to 80% seen once, with around 0.61% in the top ten. The material sequenced was memory CD4+ T cells from PBMCs. These receptors were taken from a man younger than 35 in good health. Some clones in this sample may be carry-over from other donors' samples. The CDR3 runs from the conserved cysteine through the conserved F or W. D genes are given only for firm matches. Some rows have no size entry. The others give once, few or many, or a class for an expanded clone.

>TRBJ2-3|.|.|TRBV19
TGTGCCAGTAGTATAGGTCAGCGAACAGATACGCAGTATTTT
CASSIGQRTDTQYF
>TRBJ2-7|.|.|TRBV11-3
TGTGCCAGCAGCTTAGGAACAAACAGCTACGAGCAGTACTTC
CASSLGTNSYEQYF
>TRBJ2-2|TRBD1|.|TRBV28
TGTGCCAGCAGTGCGACAGGGACCAACACCGGGGAGCTGTTTTTT
CASSATGTNTGELFF
>TRBJ2-1|TRBD2|.|TRBV15
TGTGCCACCAGCAGAGAGGGCGGGAGGGTCTACAATGAGCAGTTCTTC
CATSREGGRVYNEQFF
>TRBJ2-1|TRBD2|.|TRBV29-1
TGCAGCGTTGAATGGTCTAGCGGCTCCTACAATGAGCAGTTCTTC
CSVEWSSGSYNEQFF
>TRBJ1-5|TRBD1|.|TRBV5-1
TGCGCCAGCAGCGCGACAGGGGCTAGCAATCAGCCCCAGCATTTT
CASSATGASNQPQHF
>TRBJ2-2|.|few|TRBV6-5
TGTGCCAGCGCTATGGGGACCTACACCGGGGAGCTGTTTTTT
CASAMGTYTGELFF
>TRBJ2-7|.|.|TRBV5-1
TGCGCCAGCAGCCCTGCCGGCCGATTGTACGAGCAGTACTTC
CASSPAGRLYEQYF
>TRBJ1-1|.|.|TRBV4-1
TGCGCCAGCAGCCAAGGGGTCGTGAACACTGAAGCTTTCTTT
CASSQGVVNTEAFF
>TRBJ1-4|.|.|TRBV27
TGTGCCAGCTCGGGCAGGATTAATGAAAAACTGTTTTTT
CASSGRINEKLFF
>TRBJ1-2|.|.|TRBV28
TGTGCCAGCAGTTTATCAGCGGGAATCTATGGCTACACCTTC
CASSLSAGIYGYTF
>TRBJ2-2|.|.|TRBV2
TGTGCCAGCAGGCAGACTAACACCGGGGAGCTGTTTTTT
CASRQTNTGELFF
>TRBJ2-5|.|few|TRBV5-6
TGTGCCAGCAGCTTGGCCAGGGAGGCCCGTGCCCAAGAGACCCAGTACTTC
CASSLAREARAQETQYF
>TRBJ2-7|.|.|TRBV19
TGTGCCAGTAGTAACACCCGATCTCCTCACTACGAGCAGTACTTC
CASSNTRSPHYEQYF
>TRBJ2-7|TRBD1|once|TRBV6-5
TGTGCCAGCAGTTACGTGGACAGGGTCTACGAGCAGTACTTC
CASSYVDRVYEQYF
>TRBJ2-3|.|.|TRBV29-1
TGCAGCGCCCACCGGGCGGGTCCAGATACGCAGTATTTT
CSAHRAGPDTQYF
>TRBJ1-2|.|.|TRBV29-1
TGCAGCGTAGAGGGGCGGTCCTATGGCTACACCTTC
CSVEGRSYGYTF
>TRBJ2-1|TRBD2|few|TRBV5-5
TGTGCCAGCAGCTTGTCCGGGACTACAGACAATGAGCAGTTCTTC
CASSLSGTTDNEQFF
>TRBJ1-2|TRBD1|.|TRBV14
TGTGCCAGCAGCCAAGTAGGCCAGGGGGCTTATGGCTACACCTTC
CASSQVGQGAYGYTF
>TRBJ1-1|TRBD1|.|TRBV2
TGTGCCAGCAGCGACAGGGGGCCCACTGAAGCTTTCTTT
CASSDRGPTEAFF
>TRBJ2-1|.|once|TRBV10-2
TGCGCCAGCAGTCCCCCCTACAATGAGCAGTTCTTC
CASSPPYNEQFF
>TRBJ1-2|.|.|TRBV5-6
TGTGCCACCAGGGCAGCTAACTATGGCTACACCTTC
CATRAANYGYTF
>TRBJ2-7|.|.|TRBV5-1
TGCGCCAGCAGCGGACAGAACTACGAGCAGTACTTC
CASSGQNYEQYF
>TRBJ2-5|TRBD1|.|TRBV9
TGTGCCAGCAGCGTCCGGGACAGGACCAGGGAGACCCAGTACTTC
CASSVRDRTRETQYF
>TRBJ2-1|.|many|TRBV4-1
TGCGCCAGCAGCCTCGGGCCCGTCGGGAGTGAGCAGTTCTTC
CASSLGPVGSEQFF
>TRBJ2-2|TRBD1|once|TRBV6-5
TGTGCCATACAGGGGCGGAACACCGGGGAGCTGTTTTTT
CAIQGRNTGELFF
>TRBJ2-7|.|.|TRBV5-1
TGCGCCAGCAGCCACCCGGGGGCCTACGAGCAGTACTTC
CASSHPGAYEQYF
>TRBJ1-1|.|.|TRBV30
TGTGCCTGGAGTGAACAGGGCCTGCGAGCTTTCTTT
CAWSEQGLRAFF
>TRBJ2-3|.|.|TRBV11-2
TGTGCCAGCAGCTCAAGTACGTATTTGACAGATACGCAGTATTTT
CASSSSTYLTDTQYF